This passage covers 14 T cell receptor beta chains from one sample sequenced in a study of blood T cell repertoires in COVID-19. Sequenced by immunoSEQ multiplex PCR; TCRdb stores in-frame clones only, minus some. Among about 130,000 clones listed, 75% to 85% were seen once. Sequenced sample: peripheral blood. The receptors were sampled from a woman in her 70s with COVID-19, enrolled during active disease.

The chain couples TRBV15 to TRBJ2-1, with TRBD2 matching 8 bases. The germline gives CDR1 LNHNV, CDR2 YYDKDF (reference sequence). Germline trimming cut 0 bases from V and 6 bases from J; bases unmatched to any gene: 4. The CDR3 loop spans 15 amino acids. In DNA, the CDR3 is TGTGCCACCAGCAGAGATCGGACTAGCACCAATGAGCAGTTCTTC. Its translation is CATSRDRTSTNEQFF.

The CDR3 sequence: CASKGGDQNTEAFF. Here the CDR3 DNA reads TGTGCCAGTAAGGGAGGGGACCAGAACACTGAAGCTTTCTTT. The J gene is TRBJ1-1, the V gene TRBV19; tentative D call: TRBD1 (5 bases). V gave up 7 bases and J gave up 1 base, with 13 bases separating them. Germline values: CDR1 LNHDA, CDR2 SQIVND (reference sequence). The CDR3 covers 14 residues.

This clone was observed a handful of times. The chain employs TRBV30 and TRBJ1-6; D is possibly TRBD1 (6 bases). V was clipped by 3 bases and J by 7 bases, with 13 bases between them. The CDR3 is made up of 14 amino acids. The germline gives CDR1 GTSNPN, CDR2 SVGIG (reference sequence). The CDR3 nucleotides are TGTGCCTGGAGGATGACAGGAGGAAATTCACCCCTCCACTTT. Amino acids: CAWRMTGGNSPLHF.

The V gene is TRBV27, the J gene TRBJ1-1; TRBD1 matches 9 bases. Germline V gene data show CDR1 as MNHEY and CDR2 as SMNVEV (reference sequence). Trimming cost V 6 bases and J 6 bases; bases outside gene matches: 8. The CDR3 is 14 amino acids. Written as DNA, the CDR3 is TGTGCCAGCAGGCCCCGGGACAGGGCGGCTGAAGCTTTCTTT. This encodes CASRPRDRAAEAFF.

This clone has more than one count but fewer than ten. CDR3 in amino acids: CASSTGAGVTDTQYF. In nucleotides, the CDR3 is TGTGCCAGCAGTACCGGAGCGGGGGTCACAGATACGCAGTATTTT. The rearrangement uses TRBV7-2 and TRBJ2-3; 8 nucleotides align to TRBD2. CDR3 length: 15 residues. From germline, CDR1 is SGHTA and CDR2 FQGNSA. The J segment lost 2 bases and the V segment lost 6 bases, leaving 7 bases of the junction unmatched.

This clone was seen a handful of times. The genes are TRBV25-1 and TRBJ2-2; 7 bases are a match to TRBD2. Germline loops: CDR1 MGHDK, CDR2 SYGVNS. CDR3 size: 15 residues. With 9 bases clipped from V and 2 bases from J, the junction kept 9 bases outside the gene matches. In DNA, the CDR3 is TGTGCCAGTTTTGGGCGGGGGAAAAACACCGGGGAGCTGTTTTTT. Amino acids: CASFGRGKNTGELFF.

V is TRBV28 and J is TRBJ1-2; 7 bases map to TRBD1. CDR1 and CDR2 from the germline V gene are MDHEN and SYDVKM. Trimming at V came to 5 bases and at J to 8 bases, leaving 17 bases not matched to a gene. The CDR3 has 16 residues. Here the CDR3 reads CASSPMGQLLVEGYTF. CDR3 nucleotide sequence: TGTGCCAGCAGTCCCATGGGACAGCTCCTAGTTGAGGGCTACACCTTC.

This clone was seen more than once but under ten times. The chain links TRBV3-1 (or the pseudogene TRBV3-2) to TRBJ2-7, with D tentatively TRBD2 (5 bases). The CDR3 has 16 residues. In germline, CDR1 is LGHDT, CDR2 YNNKEL (reference sequence). V lost 7 bases, J lost 6 bases, and 25 bases lay in between. CDR3 amino acids: CASTSGQRSPPGEQYF. The CDR3, as DNA: TGTGCCAGCACCTCCGGCCAGCGGAGCCCCCCGGGCGAGCAGTACTTC.

The gene calls are TRBV16 and TRBJ1-6; tentatively, D is TRBD1 (6 bases). V was trimmed by 3 bases and J by 8 bases, leaving 11 bases between them. Germline CDR1 reads KGHSY; CDR2 reads FQNENV. The CDR3 is made up of 14 amino acids. CDR3 nucleotide sequence: TGTGCCAGCAGCCACCCCGGACAGTATTCACCCCTCCACTTT. As protein: CASSHPGQYSPLHF.

This chain uses TRBV27 with TRBJ1-5; D remains unclear. Germline V gives CDR1 MNHEY, CDR2 SMNVEV (reference sequence). The CDR3 has 15 amino acids. The V end lost 1 base, the J end lost 1 base, and 8 bases lay between the germline ends. The CDR3 reads CASSLLQPSNQPQHF. CDR3 in DNA: TGTGCCAGCAGTTTATTACAGCCCAGCAATCAGCCCCAGCATTTT.

This sequence joins TRBV21-1 and TRBJ1-1. TRBV21-1 is reported as a pseudogene. The length of the CDR3 is 14 residues. The CDR3 loop is CASSRRGARTEAFF. The CDR3 DNA reads as TGTGCCAGCAGCCGCCGGGGGGCGAGGACTGAAGCTTTCTTT.

This clone has just one count. This chain links TRBV6-2 or TRBV6-3 with TRBJ1-2, with no clear D. Germline V gene lookup returns CDR1 MNHEY and CDR2 SVGEGT. The CDR3 is 15 amino acids. V lost 5 bases to trimming and J lost 4 bases, with 17 bases between them. The CDR3 DNA reads as TGTGCCAGCAGTATTGACGCGACACCGGCCTATGGCTACACCTTC. Encoded protein: CASSIDATPAYGYTF.

The CDR3 sequence: CASSLGNAVGDTQYF. Here the CDR3 DNA reads TGCGCCAGCAGCTTGGGAAACGCGGTGGGAGATACGCAGTATTTT. The rearrangement uses TRBV5-1 and TRBJ2-3, with D unclear. CDR1 SGHRS and CDR2 YFSETQ come from the germline V gene. Trimming removed 0 bases at V and 5 bases at J, with 13 bases between. CDR3 length: 15 amino acids.

The chain employs TRBV6-4 and TRBJ2-1; TRBD2 aligns across 8 bases. The V gene's germline CDR1 is MRHNA and CDR2 SNTAGT. CDR3 length: 16 amino acids. The ends lost 0 bases at V and 5 bases at J; junction bases unmatched: 6. The DNA of the CDR3 is TGTGCCAGCAGTGACTCCCCGGGGGGGCGTCACAATGAGCAGTTCTTC. Translating it yields CASSDSPGGRHNEQFF.